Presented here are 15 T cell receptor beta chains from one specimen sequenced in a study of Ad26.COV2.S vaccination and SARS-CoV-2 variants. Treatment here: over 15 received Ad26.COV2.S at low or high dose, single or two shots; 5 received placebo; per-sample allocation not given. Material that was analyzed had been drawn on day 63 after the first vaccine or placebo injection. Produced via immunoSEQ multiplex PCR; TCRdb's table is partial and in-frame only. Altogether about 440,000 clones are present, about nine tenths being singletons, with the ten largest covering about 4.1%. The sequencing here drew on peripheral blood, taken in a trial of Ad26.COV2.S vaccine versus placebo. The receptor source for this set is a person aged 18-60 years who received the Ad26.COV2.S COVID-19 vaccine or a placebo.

CDR3: CASSLAQFARKNPLNTEAFF. The CDR3 DNA reads TGTGCCAGCAGCTTAGCGCAGTTCGCTCGGAAAAATCCCCTGAACACTGAAGCTTTCTTT. V and J are TRBV7-2 and TRBJ1-1; no clear D gene. CDR1 is SGHTA, CDR2 FQGNSA, per germline. The ends were cut back, 0 bases at V and 0 bases at J, with 23 bases in the middle. This CDR3 has 20 residues.

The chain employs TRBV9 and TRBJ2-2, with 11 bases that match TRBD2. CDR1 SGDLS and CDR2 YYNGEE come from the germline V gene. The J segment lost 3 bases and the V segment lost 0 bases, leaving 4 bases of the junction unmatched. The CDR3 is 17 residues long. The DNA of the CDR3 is TGTGCCAGCAGCGTAGTAGCGGGAGGGCTTCACACCGGGGAGCTGTTTTTT. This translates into CASSVVAGGLHTGELFF.

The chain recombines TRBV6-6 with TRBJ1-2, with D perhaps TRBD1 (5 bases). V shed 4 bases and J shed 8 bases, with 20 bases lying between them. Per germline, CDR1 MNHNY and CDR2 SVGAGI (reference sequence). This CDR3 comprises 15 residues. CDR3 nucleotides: TGTGCCAGCAGTTTAGCCCAGGGAGGCGCCCAGGGCTACACCTTC. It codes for CASSLAQGGAQGYTF.

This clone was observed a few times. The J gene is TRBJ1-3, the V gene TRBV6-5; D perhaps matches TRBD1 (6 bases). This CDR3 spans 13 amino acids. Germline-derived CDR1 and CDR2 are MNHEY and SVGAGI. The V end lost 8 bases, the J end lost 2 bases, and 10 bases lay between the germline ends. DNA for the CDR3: TGTGCCAGCTTCCGGGACACTGGAAACACCATATATTTT. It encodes CASFRDTGNTIYF.

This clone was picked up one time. The CDR3 nucleotides read TGCGCCAGCAGCTTGGAAGCCGCGGGACGGGGAACCGGGGAGCTGTTTTTT. Amino acids: CASSLEAAGRGTGELFF. V usage is TRBV5-1 and J usage is TRBJ2-2; perhaps TRBD2 as D (6 bases). The germline V gene encodes CDR1 SGHRS and CDR2 YFSETQ. The length of the CDR3 is 17 residues. Trimming stripped 0 bases from V and 5 bases from J, with 17 bases between.

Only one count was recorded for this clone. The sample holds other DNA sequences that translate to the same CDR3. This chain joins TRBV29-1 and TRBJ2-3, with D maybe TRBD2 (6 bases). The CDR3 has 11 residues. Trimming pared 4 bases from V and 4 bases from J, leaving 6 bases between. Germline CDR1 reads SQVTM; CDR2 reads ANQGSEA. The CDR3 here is CSVGGADTQYF. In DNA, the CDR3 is TGCAGCGTTGGGGGGGCAGATACGCAGTATTTT.

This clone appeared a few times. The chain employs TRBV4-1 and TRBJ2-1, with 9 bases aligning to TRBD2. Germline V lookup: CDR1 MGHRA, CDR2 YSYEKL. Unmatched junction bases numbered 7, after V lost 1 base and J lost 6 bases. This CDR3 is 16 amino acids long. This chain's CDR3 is CASSQAILSGGNEQFF. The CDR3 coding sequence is TGCGCCAGCAGCCAAGCTATTCTTAGCGGGGGCAATGAGCAGTTCTTC.

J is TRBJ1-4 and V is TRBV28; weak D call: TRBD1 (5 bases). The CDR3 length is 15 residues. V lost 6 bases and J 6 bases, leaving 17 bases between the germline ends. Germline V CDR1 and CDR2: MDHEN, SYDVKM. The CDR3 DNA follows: TGTGCCAGCAGCCGGACCGGGACCGCATATGAAAAACTGTTTTTT. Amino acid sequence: CASSRTGTAYEKLFF.

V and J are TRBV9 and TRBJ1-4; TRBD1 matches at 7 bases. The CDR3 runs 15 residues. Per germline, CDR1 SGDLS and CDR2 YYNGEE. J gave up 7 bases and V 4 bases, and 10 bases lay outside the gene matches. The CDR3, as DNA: TGTGCCAGCAGCTTCCGACAGGGAGGCGGTGAAAAACTGTTTTTT. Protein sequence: CASSFRQGGGEKLFF.

The CDR3 sequence: CASSVNMASVYNEQFF. CDR3 nucleotides: TGTGCCAGCAGCGTAAATATGGCTAGCGTCTACAATGAGCAGTTCTTC. The chain employs TRBV9 and TRBJ2-1; tentative D call: TRBD2 (6 bases). V lost 1 base, J lost 3 bases, and 14 bases lay in between. Germline-derived CDR1 and CDR2 are SGDLS and YYNGEE. The CDR3 has 16 amino acids.

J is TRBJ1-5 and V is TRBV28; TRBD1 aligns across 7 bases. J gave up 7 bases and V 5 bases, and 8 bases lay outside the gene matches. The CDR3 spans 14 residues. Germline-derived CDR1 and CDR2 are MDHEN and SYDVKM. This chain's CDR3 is CASSGNRGSQPQHF. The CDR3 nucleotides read TGTGCCAGCAGTGGGAACAGGGGCAGCCAGCCCCAGCATTTT.

The CDR3 loop reads CASSRYPGLAGVGELFF. The CDR3 DNA reads as TGTGCCAGCAGTCGTTACCCGGGACTAGCGGGAGTGGGGGAGCTGTTTTTT. The chain recombines TRBV7-3 with TRBJ2-2; 14 bases agree with TRBD2. Per the germline V gene, CDR1 is SGHTA and CDR2 is FQGTGA. Trimming took 6 bases from V and 8 from J; bases not matched to a gene: 11. This CDR3 spans 17 amino acids.

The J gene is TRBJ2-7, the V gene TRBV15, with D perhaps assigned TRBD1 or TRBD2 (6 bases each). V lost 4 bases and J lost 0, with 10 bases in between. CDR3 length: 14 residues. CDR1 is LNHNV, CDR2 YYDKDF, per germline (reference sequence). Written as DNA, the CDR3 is TGTGCCACCAGCAAGGGGGGAGACTCCTACGAGCAGTACTTC. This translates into CATSKGGDSYEQYF.

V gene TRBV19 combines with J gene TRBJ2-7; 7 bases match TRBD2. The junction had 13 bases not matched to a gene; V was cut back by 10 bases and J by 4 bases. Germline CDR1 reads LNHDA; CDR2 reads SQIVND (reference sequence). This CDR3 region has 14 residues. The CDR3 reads CATSDSRGRYEQYF. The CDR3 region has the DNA TGTGCCACATCGGACTCGCGGGGGAGGTACGAGCAGTACTTC.

In DNA form, the CDR3 reads TGTGCCAGCAGCGTCCCCCGGGGCACAGATACGCAGTATTTT. Translation gives CASSVPRGTDTQYF. V usage is TRBV5-6 and J usage is TRBJ2-3; D remains unclear. Trimming shortened V by 4 bases and J by 1 base, and 10 bases separated the two germline ends. CDR1 and CDR2 from the germline V gene are SGHDT and YYEEEE. The CDR3 is made up of 14 amino acids.